The 27 T cell receptor beta chains listed next were all sequenced from one sample in a study of blood T cell repertoires in COVID-19. Generated by immunoSEQ multiplex PCR, the TCRdb table keeps only in-frame clones and is missing some. The repertoire holds 150,000 or so clones, with about 86% as singletons. Source material: peripheral blood. The source is a man between 45 and 60 years old with active or convalescent COVID-19.

The chain has TRBV2 and TRBJ2-2, with D possibly TRBD1 on 5 matching bases. Looked up from germline, CDR1 is SNHLY and CDR2 is FYNNEI. V dropped 9 bases and J dropped 4 bases, with 15 bases sitting between them. CDR3 length: 14 residues. Written as DNA, the CDR3 is TGTGCCAGTTCTCCGTTGACAGCCACCGGGGAGCTGTTTTTT. It translates to CASSPLTATGELFF. Full variable domain (remainder filled in from reference TRBV2 and TRBJ2-2): EPEVTQTPSHQVTQMGQEVILRCVPISNHLYFYWYRQILGQKVEFLVSFYNNEISEKSEIFDDQFSVERPDGSNFTLKIRSTKLEDSAMYFCASSPLTATGELFFGEGSRLTVL.

The chain joins TRBV2 to TRBJ2-7; 7 bases fit TRBD1. CDR1 is SNHLY and CDR2 is FYNNEI in the germline V gene. This CDR3 spans 11 amino acids. After removal of 6 bases from V and 6 bases from J, the junction contained 2 bases not matched to a gene. The CDR3 nucleotides are TGTGCCAGCAGGGGGACAGTCGAGCAGTACTTC. It translates to CASRGTVEQYF.

The chain recombines TRBV7-6 with TRBJ2-3; perhaps TRBD2 as D (6 bases). The CDR3 covers 15 residues. The germline V gene encodes CDR1 SGHVS and CDR2 FNYEAQ. The V and J ends lost 8 bases and 4 bases respectively, with 19 bases between them. CDR3 nucleotide sequence: TGTGCCAGCGGACAATCGGGGGTTTTGGCAGATACGCAGTATTTT. Translation gives CASGQSGVLADTQYF.

The chain has TRBV7-6 and TRBJ2-3; D ambiguous. CDR1 and CDR2 from the germline V gene are SGHVS and FNYEAQ. V gave up 1 base and J gave up 1 base, with 6 bases separating them. CDR3 length equals 14 residues. The CDR3 DNA reads as TGTGCCAGCAGCTTAGGACTCCGCACAGATACGCAGTATTTT. This sequence encodes CASSLGLRTDTQYF. The full variable domain, rest sourced from reference TRBV7-6 and TRBJ2-3, is GAGVSQSPRYKVTKRGQDVALRCDPISGHVSLYWYRQALGQGPEFLTYFNYEAQQDKSGLPNDRFSAERPEGSISTLTIQRTEQRDSAMYRCASSLGLRTDTQYFGPGTRLTVL.

The chain links TRBV10-3 to TRBJ2-1; TRBD2 aligns across 9 bases. Germline loops: CDR1 ENHRY, CDR2 SYGVKD. With 6 bases clipped from V and 5 bases from J, the junction kept 2 bases outside the gene matches. The CDR3 is made up of 13 amino acids. CDR3 DNA: TGTGCCATCAGGACTAGCGGTAACAATGAGCAGTTCTTC. Translated: CAIRTSGNNEQFF.

This chain links TRBV7-9 with TRBJ2-3; 8 nucleotides match TRBD2. The CDR3 length is 16 residues. Per the germline V gene, CDR1 is SEHNR and CDR2 is FQNEAQ (reference sequence). V lost 6 bases, J lost 2 bases, and 10 bases stayed unmatched. The CDR3 spells CASRLGTRGATDTQYF. CDR3 sequence (DNA): TGTGCCAGCAGACTTGGGACTAGAGGAGCCACAGATACGCAGTATTTT.

The chain recombines TRBV18 with TRBJ2-1; 7 nucleotides align to TRBD2. CDR3 length: 14 amino acids. With 3 bases clipped from V and 2 bases from J, the junction kept 1 base outside the gene matches. From germline, CDR1 is KGHSH and CDR2 LQKENI. CDR3 loop: CASSPAGAYNEQFF. The CDR3 coding sequence is TGTGCCAGCTCACCGGCGGGGGCCTACAATGAGCAGTTCTTC.

V and J are TRBV5-4 and TRBJ1-4, with D tentatively TRBD1 (5 bases). The CDR3 is 13 residues long. The germline gives CDR1 SGHNT, CDR2 YYREEE (reference sequence). V lost 4 bases to trimming and J lost 4 bases, with 8 bases between them. The CDR3 here is CASSPGVNEKLFF. In DNA form, the CDR3 reads TGTGCCAGCAGCCCGGGGGTTAATGAAAAACTGTTTTTT.

Regarding this clone: This specimen includes other DNA sequences encoding the same CDR3. CDR3 loop: CASSGGNQPQHF. The CDR3 nucleotides are TGTGCCAGCAGCGGGGGGAATCAGCCCCAGCATTTT. The chain joins TRBV12-3 or TRBV12-4 to TRBJ1-5, with D possibly TRBD1 on 5 matching bases. The V end was cut by 6 bases, the J end by 4 bases, with 7 bases between. This CDR3 has 12 amino acids.

This clone showed up just once. The chain carries TRBV7-6 and TRBJ2-3; weak D call: TRBD1 (6 bases). Germline-derived CDR1 and CDR2 are SGHVS and FNYEAQ. V lost 5 bases, J lost 4 bases, and 10 bases lay in between. CDR3 size: 13 residues. CDR3 DNA sequence: TGTGCCAGCAGCGAGGGGGTGGCAGATACGCAGTATTTT. The encoded protein is CASSEGVADTQYF.

This chain uses TRBV13 with TRBJ2-2, with 12 bases aligning to TRBD1. This CDR3 has 16 residues. Germline CDR1 PRHDT, CDR2 FYEKMQ (reference sequence). V trimming: 4 bases; J trimming: 7 bases; junction bases outside the gene matches: 7. The CDR3 DNA reads as TGTGCCAGCAGCTCCCCTGGGACAGGGGGCATCGGGGAGCTGTTTTTT. The encoded protein is CASSSPGTGGIGELFF.

The chain carries TRBV28 and TRBJ1-5; possible D gene TRBD1, 5 bases. This CDR3 is built from 18 residues. Trimming took off 3 bases at V and 1 base at J, with 19 bases between the two ends. The germline CDR1 and CDR2 sequences are MDHEN and SYDVKM. The CDR3 sequence: CASSFWIVQGRSNQPQHF. CDR3 nucleotides: TGTGCCAGCAGTTTTTGGATTGTGCAGGGCAGGAGCAATCAGCCCCAGCATTTT.

The chain employs TRBV7-9 and TRBJ1-1, with a tentative D call TRBD1 (5 bases). CDR1 is SEHNR, CDR2 FQNEAQ, per germline (reference sequence). V gave up 4 bases and J gave up 1 base, with 13 bases separating them. The CDR3 runs 15 residues. The CDR3 DNA reads TGTGCCAGCAGCTGGGTCCGGGGGAGGAACACTGAAGCTTTCTTT. This sequence encodes CASSWVRGRNTEAFF.

The genes are TRBV6-5 and TRBJ1-4, with D possibly TRBD1 on 6 matching bases. CDR3 size: 15 residues. Germline CDR1 MNHEY, CDR2 SVGAGI. V was clipped by 6 bases and J by 2 bases, with 13 bases between them. The DNA of the CDR3 is TGTGCCAGCAGACCCACAGGGAACACTAATGAAAAACTGTTTTTT. This encodes CASRPTGNTNEKLFF.

The gene calls are TRBV28 and TRBJ2-6, with TRBD1 as a possible D gene (5 bases). Germline V lookup: CDR1 MDHEN, CDR2 SYDVKM. The CDR3 has 18 residues. V was pared by 6 bases and J by 0 bases, with 18 bases between. The CDR3: CASRVGSRAYSGANVLTF. CDR3 in DNA: TGTGCCAGCAGGGTGGGCTCCAGGGCCTACTCTGGGGCCAACGTCCTGACTTTC.

The gene calls are TRBV5-1 and TRBJ2-3, with D possibly matching TRBD1 (7 bases). The CDR3 runs to 15 residues. Germline V CDR1 and CDR2: SGHRS, YFSETQ. V dropped 1 base and J dropped 1 base, with 10 bases sitting between them. The CDR3 protein is CASSLQGGGTDTQYF. Here the CDR3 DNA reads TGCGCCAGCAGCTTGCAGGGGGGCGGCACAGATACGCAGTATTTT.

J is TRBJ2-3 and V is TRBV7-6, with TRBD2 matching 8 bases. Germline V gene data show CDR1 as SGHVS and CDR2 as FNYEAQ. This CDR3 spans 15 amino acids. V shed 4 bases and J 4 bases; nucleotides not matched to a gene: 7. CDR3 in amino acids: CASSSERESPDTQYF. The DNA for the CDR3 is TGTGCCAGCAGCTCCGAGCGGGAGTCCCCAGATACGCAGTATTTT.

This rearrangement joins TRBV5-1 to TRBJ1-1; D not certain. Germline assignment: CDR1 SGHRS and CDR2 YFSETQ. V lost 3 bases and J 0 bases, leaving 12 bases between the germline ends. The CDR3 contains 15 residues. The CDR3 loop is CASSSPGSMNTEAFF. As DNA, the CDR3 is TGCGCCAGCAGCTCCCCGGGGTCCATGAACACTGAAGCTTTCTTT.

The chain is built from TRBV7-2 and TRBJ2-6, with 8 bases that match TRBD1. Germline CDR1 SGHTA, CDR2 FQGNSA. This CDR3 spans 16 amino acids. Losses at the gene ends were 3 bases for V and 0 bases for J; bases not matched to a gene: 1. The CDR3 is CASSLDRASGANVLTF. The CDR3 DNA follows: TGTGCCAGCAGCTTGGACAGGGCCTCTGGGGCCAACGTCCTGACTTTC.

This chain uses TRBV21-1 with TRBJ2-6; the D call of TRBD1 is as the table states it, not checked on the DNA. TRBV21-1 is a listed pseudogene. CDR3 size: 17 residues. This CDR3 is CASSKADSISGANVLTF. CDR3 nucleotide sequence: TGTGCCAGCAGCAAAGCAGACAGCATCTCTGGGGCCAACGTCCTGACTTTC.

The V gene is TRBV2, the J gene TRBJ1-1, with D unclear. Germline-derived CDR1 and CDR2 are SNHLY and FYNNEI. This CDR3 is built from 13 residues. Trimming cost V 8 bases and J 1 base, with 11 bases left between them. CDR3 coding DNA: TGTGCCAGCTCCAGACGGAGGAACACTGAAGCTTTCTTT. This translates into CASSRRRNTEAFF. Variable domain in full (rest from reference TRBV2 and TRBJ1-1): EPEVTQTPSHQVTQMGQEVILRCVPISNHLYFYWYRQILGQKVEFLVSFYNNEISEKSEIFDDQFSVERPDGSNFTLKIRSTKLEDSAMYFCASSRRRNTEAFFGQGTRLTVV.

This chain uses TRBV29-1 with TRBJ2-5; 9 bases agree with TRBD1. The length of the CDR3 is 15 residues. V shed 5 bases, J shed 7 bases, and the junction held 14 bases outside the gene matches. Germline V gene lookup returns CDR1 SQVTM and CDR2 ANQGSEA. The CDR3 region is CSVLQPDRGVGTQYF. The CDR3 coding sequence is TGCAGCGTTCTCCAACCCGACAGGGGGGTAGGGACCCAGTACTTC.

The chain employs TRBV28 and TRBJ1-2, with 9 bases that match TRBD1. Germline V gene data show CDR1 as MDHEN and CDR2 as SYDVKM. The CDR3 totals 14 residues. With 5 bases clipped from V and 5 bases from J, the junction kept 6 bases outside the gene matches. This CDR3 is CASSPGDRAYGYTF. DNA of the CDR3: TGTGCCAGCAGTCCGGGGGACAGGGCTTATGGCTACACCTTC.

The gene calls are TRBV4-2 and TRBJ1-4; the D is unclear. The CDR3 is made up of 13 amino acids. Germline lookup yields CDR1 LGHNA and CDR2 YNFKEQ. The V end lost 0 bases, the J end lost 6 bases, and 5 bases lay between the germline ends. Here the CDR3 reads CASSQDLDEKLFF. The CDR3 DNA sequence: TGTGCCAGCAGCCAAGATCTTGATGAAAAACTGTTTTTT.

The V gene is TRBV28, the J gene TRBJ1-1, with a tentative D call TRBD1 (6 bases). Germline CDR1 MDHEN, CDR2 SYDVKM. Trimming left V 3 bases short and J 0 bases short, with 14 bases between. This CDR3 comprises 16 residues. CDR3 residues: CASSFSSTGVNTEAFF. The CDR3 bases are TGTGCCAGCAGTTTTTCGTCGACAGGCGTGAACACTGAAGCTTTCTTT.

J is TRBJ1-3 and V is TRBV29-1, with a weak D call TRBD1 (6 bases). The CDR3 loop spans 19 amino acids. Germline lookup yields CDR1 SQVTM and CDR2 ANQGSEA. Here the CDR3 reads CIPQVVPTGPPHSGNTIYF. Written as DNA, the CDR3 is TGCATTCCCCAAGTTGTCCCGACAGGTCCACCGCACTCTGGAAACACCATATATTTT.

The chain links TRBV6-5 to TRBJ1-2; 7 bases are shared with TRBD1. This CDR3 spans 12 amino acids. Per germline, CDR1 MNHEY and CDR2 SVGAGI. With V trimmed by 8 bases and J by 4 bases, 4 bases remained unmatched. CDR3 protein: CASGKGAYGYTF. The CDR3 nucleotides read TGTGCCAGCGGAAAGGGGGCCTATGGCTACACCTTC.